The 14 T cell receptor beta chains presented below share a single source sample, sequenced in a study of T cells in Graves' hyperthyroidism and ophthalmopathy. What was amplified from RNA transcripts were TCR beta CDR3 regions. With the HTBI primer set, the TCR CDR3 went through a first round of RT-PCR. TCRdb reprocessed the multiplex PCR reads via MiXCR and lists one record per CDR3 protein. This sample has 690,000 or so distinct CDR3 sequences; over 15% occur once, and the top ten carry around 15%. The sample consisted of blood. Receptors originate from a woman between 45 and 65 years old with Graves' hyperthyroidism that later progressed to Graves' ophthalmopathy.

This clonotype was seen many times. The CDR3 DNA reads as TGTGCCAGCAGCCCTCGGGGGTTTGGGGGCGGGGAGCTGTTTTTT. Its translation: CASSPRGFGGGELFF. The chain is built from TRBV7-8 and TRBJ2-2, with TRBD2 as a possible D gene (6 bases). This CDR3 region has 15 residues. The V end lost 5 bases, the J end lost 7 bases, and 17 bases lay between the germline ends. Per germline, CDR1 SGHVS and CDR2 FQNEAQ.

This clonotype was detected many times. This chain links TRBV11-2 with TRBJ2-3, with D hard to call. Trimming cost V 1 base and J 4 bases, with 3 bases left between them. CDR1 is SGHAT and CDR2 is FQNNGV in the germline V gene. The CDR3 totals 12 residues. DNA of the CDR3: TGTGCCAGCAGCTTAGGGGCAGATACGCAGTATTTT. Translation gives CASSLGADTQYF.

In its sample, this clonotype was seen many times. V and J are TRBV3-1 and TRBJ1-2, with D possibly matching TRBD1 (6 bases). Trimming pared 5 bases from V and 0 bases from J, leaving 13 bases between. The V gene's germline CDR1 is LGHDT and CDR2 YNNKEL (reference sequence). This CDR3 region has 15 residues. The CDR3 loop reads CASSSRDTPNYGYTF. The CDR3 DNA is TGTGCCAGCAGCAGCCGGGACACTCCTAACTATGGCTACACCTTC.

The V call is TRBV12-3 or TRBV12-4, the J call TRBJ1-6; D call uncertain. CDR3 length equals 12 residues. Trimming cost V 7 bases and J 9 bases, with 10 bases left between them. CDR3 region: CASTLEGSPLHF. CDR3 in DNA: TGTGCCAGCACCCTGGAGGGTTCACCCCTCCACTTT.

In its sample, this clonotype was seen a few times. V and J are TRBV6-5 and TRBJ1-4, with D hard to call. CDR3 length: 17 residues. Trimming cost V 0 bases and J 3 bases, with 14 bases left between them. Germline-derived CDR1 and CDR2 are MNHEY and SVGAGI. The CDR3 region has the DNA TGTGCCAGCAGTTACTCCTTAGGCGCCAGCCCTAATGAAAAACTGTTTTTT. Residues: CASSYSLGASPNEKLFF.

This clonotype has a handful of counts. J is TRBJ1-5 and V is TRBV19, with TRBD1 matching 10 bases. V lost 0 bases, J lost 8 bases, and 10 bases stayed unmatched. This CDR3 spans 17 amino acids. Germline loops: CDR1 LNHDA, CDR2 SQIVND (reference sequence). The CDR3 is CASSIDRQGATLKPQHF. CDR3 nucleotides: TGTGCCAGTAGTATAGATCGACAGGGGGCTACCCTAAAGCCCCAGCATTTT.

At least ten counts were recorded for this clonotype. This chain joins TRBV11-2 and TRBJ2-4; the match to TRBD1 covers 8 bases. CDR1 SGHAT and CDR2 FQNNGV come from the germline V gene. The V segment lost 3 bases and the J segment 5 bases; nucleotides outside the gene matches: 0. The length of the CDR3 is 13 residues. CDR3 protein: CASSLDRENIQYF. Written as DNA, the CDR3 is TGTGCCAGCAGCTTGGACAGGGAAAACATTCAGTACTTC.

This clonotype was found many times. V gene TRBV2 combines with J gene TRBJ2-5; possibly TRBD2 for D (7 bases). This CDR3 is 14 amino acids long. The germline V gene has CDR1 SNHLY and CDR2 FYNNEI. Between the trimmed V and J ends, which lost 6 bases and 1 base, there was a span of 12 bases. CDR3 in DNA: TGTGCCAGCAGGAGGGGGACTACCCAAGAGACCCAGTACTTC. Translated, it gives CASRRGTTQETQYF.

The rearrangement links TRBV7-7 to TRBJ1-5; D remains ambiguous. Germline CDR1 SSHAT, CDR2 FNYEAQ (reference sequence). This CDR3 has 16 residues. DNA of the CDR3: TGTGCTTGCAACAGAGGCGCCGGGATGGGCAATCAGCCCCAGCATTTT. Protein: CACNRGAGMGNQPQHF.

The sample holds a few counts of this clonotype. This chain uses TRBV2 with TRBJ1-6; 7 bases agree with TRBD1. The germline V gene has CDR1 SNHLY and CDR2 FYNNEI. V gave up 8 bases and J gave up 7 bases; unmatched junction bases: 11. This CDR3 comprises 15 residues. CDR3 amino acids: CASCFLTGPNSPLHF. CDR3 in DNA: TGTGCCAGCTGCTTCCTGACAGGGCCCAATTCACCCCTCCACTTT.

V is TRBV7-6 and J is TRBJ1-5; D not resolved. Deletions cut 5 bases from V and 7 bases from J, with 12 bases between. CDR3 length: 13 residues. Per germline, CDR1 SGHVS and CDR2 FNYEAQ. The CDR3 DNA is TGTGCCAGCAGCCAATCGACTGGACAGCCCCAGCATTTT. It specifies CASSQSTGQPQHF.

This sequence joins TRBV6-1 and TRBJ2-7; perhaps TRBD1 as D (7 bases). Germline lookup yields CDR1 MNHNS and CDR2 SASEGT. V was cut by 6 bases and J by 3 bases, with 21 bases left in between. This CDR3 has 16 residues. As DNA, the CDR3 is TGTGCCAGCAGACCTCGGGGGACAGTCGCCCACTACGAGCAGTACTTC. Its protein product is CASRPRGTVAHYEQYF.

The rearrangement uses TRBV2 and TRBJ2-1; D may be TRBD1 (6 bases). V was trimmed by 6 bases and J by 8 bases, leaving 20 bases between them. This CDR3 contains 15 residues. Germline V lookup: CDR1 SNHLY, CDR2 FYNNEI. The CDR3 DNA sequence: TGTGCCAGCAGCCCGAACCAGGACAGCTATGATGAGCAGTTCTTC. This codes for CASSPNQDSYDEQFF.

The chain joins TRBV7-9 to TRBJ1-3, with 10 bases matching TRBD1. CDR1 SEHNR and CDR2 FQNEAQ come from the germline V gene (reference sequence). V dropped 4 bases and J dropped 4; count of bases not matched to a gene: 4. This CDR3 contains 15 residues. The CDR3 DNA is TGTGCCAGCAGCTCACCGGGACAGGGGGGAAACACCATATATTTT. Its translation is CASSSPGQGGNTIYF.